The rows below give T cell receptor beta chains drawn from one sample of a study of cytomegalovirus exposure and HLA in healthy donors. Libraries were prepared by immunoSEQ multiplex PCR; TCRdb keeps only in-frame clonotypes and omits some of them. Altogether about 170,000 clones are present, around 75% being singletons, with the ten largest covering less than 2.5%. Sequencing input: PBMCs. The receptors shown here come from a male donor in good health and CMV-seronegative. Both conserved end residues are part of each CDR3. Each record gives: J gene, V gene, CDR3 protein.

>TRBJ1-2|TRBV6-6
CASSDRITDGDGYTF
>TRBJ2-2|TRBV19
CASSIGQGATGELFF
>TRBJ2-5|TRBV6-5
CASSYPGGANQETQYF
>TRBJ2-7|TRBV18
CASSPPPSYEQYF
>TRBJ2-7|TRBV5-1
CASSSLAGPTYEQYF
>TRBJ2-1|TRBV18
CASSPLAGGYNEQFF
>TRBJ2-7|TRBV27
CASSRRDRDVEQYF
>TRBJ1-5|TRBV9
CASSWGTGDGQPQHF
>TRBJ1-6|TRBV27
CASSLTGGNSPLHF
>TRBJ1-2|TRBV5-4
CASSLIPTNPNYGYTF
>TRBJ2-7|TRBV11-3
CASSLGQDYEQYF
>TRBJ1-1|TRBV2
CASNFQTANTEAFF
>TRBJ1-1|TRBV6-1
CASSEGPGLNTEAFF
>TRBJ2-7|TRBV5-6
CASTRLRGPSYEQYF
>TRBJ1-6|TRBV4-2
CASSQDENNSPLHF
>TRBJ1-3|TRBV15
CATSREQFSGNTIYF
>TRBJ1-1|TRBV4-1
CASSPPRGAGGRPGEAFF
>TRBJ1-5|TRBV6-5
CASSDTGGNQPQHF
>TRBJ2-5|TRBV18
CASSPGTDQETQYF
>TRBJ1-2|TRBV7-2
CASSTRTGGDGYTF
>TRBJ1-5|TRBV19
CASSMRRDRGVDQPQHF
>TRBJ2-2|TRBV2
CASTGTHTGELFF
>TRBJ1-1|TRBV27
CASSLRRLNTEAFF
>TRBJ2-1|TRBV6-5
CASSGDRYEQFF
>TRBJ1-5|TRBV2
CASSSQGANQPQHF
>TRBJ2-1|TRBV11-2
CASSPGTGGNEQFF
>TRBJ2-6|TRBV6-5
CASSLRGSGANVLTF
>TRBJ1-1|TRBV19
CASREGGIRVRTEAFF
>TRBJ2-2|TRBV9
CASSPLDSYTGELFF
>TRBJ1-1|TRBV18
CASSPQGSTEAFF
>TRBJ2-1|TRBV19
CASSIPLAGGMFF
>TRBJ2-7|TRBV30
CAWSVTSGWGEQYF
>TRBJ2-5|TRBV5-6
CASSWGLGGETQYF
>TRBJ2-2|TRBV6-1
CASSSLGTGELFF
>TRBJ2-7|TRBV5-4
CASSLTLTGGEQYF
>TRBJ1-1|TRBV7-9
CSSSLARQGPTEAFF
>TRBJ1-6|TRBV6-5
CASSSDRGAPLHF
>TRBJ2-7|TRBV6-6
CASGQGYEQYF
>TRBJ1-6|TRBV7-2
CASRRGGADSPLHF
>TRBJ2-7|TRBV6-1
CASSSEPDEQYF
>TRBJ2-7|TRBV7-2
CASSLAGTGSYEQYF
>TRBJ2-5|TRBV6-1
CASSGGAAGWTQYF
>TRBJ2-3|TRBV19
CASSINAGSTDTQYF
>TRBJ1-4|TRBV5-1
CASSLEAANLNEKLFF
>TRBJ1-1|TRBV6-5
CASTPTGPNTEAFF
>TRBJ1-1|TRBV6-5
CASQDRSTEAFF
>TRBJ1-2|TRBV5-1
CASSLGDRGYGYTF
>TRBJ1-5|TRBV7-6
CASSLRTGDSNQPQHF
>TRBJ2-1|TRBV11-3
CASSLSVGSYNEQFF
>TRBJ2-3|TRBV14
CASSQDYGTGYTDTQYF
>-|TRBV6-5
CASSQTGQGSYEQYF
>TRBJ2-5|TRBV4-1
CASSARQGGAETQYF
>TRBJ2-3|TRBV6-6
CASSYGTGVPDTQYF
>TRBJ1-2|TRBV7-9
CASSFVGGDYYGYTF
>TRBJ1-4|TRBV5-6
CASSSPGGQGEKLFF
>TRBJ1-1|TRBV25-1
CASRGDGGTKAFF
>TRBJ2-5|TRBV7-9
CASSPRWLTEQETQYF
>TRBJ2-5|TRBV5-1
CASSSISGGETQYF
>TRBJ1-1|TRBV13
CASRAGGLEAFF
>TRBJ2-7|TRBV6-5
CASRDWGYEQYF